These 6 T cell receptor beta chains came from one sample sequenced in a study of vaccination and CD4 T cells after COVID-19. Stated treatment: approximately 11-day PBMC culture with coronavirus spike peptide pools or control peptides (ViraFEST assay). An Oncomine TCR Beta short-read assay was used to sequence the DNA from cultured CD4+ T cells. MiXCR was run by TCRdb on the PCR reads, yielding one entry per CDR3 protein. The table lists 10,000 to 12,000 distinct CDR3 sequences, around a third of them singletons. Which antigens these TCRs recognize remains unknown. The sequenced material came from CD4+ T cells from blood, cultured in vitro. The receptors shown here come from a human donor who had recovered from COVID-19.

The rearrangement joins TRBV7-9 to TRBJ2-2, with D maybe TRBD1 (5 bases). The germline V gene encodes CDR1 SEHNR and CDR2 FQNEAQ (reference sequence). V was clipped by 3 bases and J by 3 bases, with 11 bases between them. The CDR3 is made up of 15 amino acids. CDR3 sequence: CASSFPAGYTGELFF. The CDR3 DNA follows: TGTGCCAGCAGCTTCCCAGCAGGGTACACCGGGGAGCTGTTTTTT.

This clonotype was counted between two and nine times. The chain recombines TRBV11-3 with TRBJ2-7; 13 bases match TRBD2. Trimming at V came to 5 bases and at J to 2 bases, leaving 3 bases not matched to a gene. The CDR3 sequence is 15 residues long. Per germline, CDR1 SGHNT and CDR2 YENEEA. CDR3 nucleotide sequence: TGTGCCAGCAGCATGACTAGCGGGGGGACCTACGAGCAGTACTTC. Protein product: CASSMTSGGTYEQYF. The full variable domain, rest sourced from reference TRBV11-3 and TRBJ2-7, is EAGVVQSPRYKIIEKKQPVAFWCNPISGHNTLYWYLQNLGQGPELLIRYENEEAVDDSQLPKDRFSAERLKGVDSTLKIQPAELGDSAVYLCASSMTSGGTYEQYFGPGTRLTVT.

This clonotype was observed a handful of times. The chain links TRBV6-4 to TRBJ1-2; the D is unclear. Trimming left V 0 bases short and J 1 base short, with 24 bases between. The CDR3 covers 20 residues. Germline loops: CDR1 MRHNA, CDR2 SNTAGT. The CDR3 DNA follows: TGTGCCAGCAGTGACTCCAGGTTAAGCAGCCCCATGACGGATAACTATGGCTACACCTTC. As protein: CASSDSRLSSPMTDNYGYTF.

The CDR3 sequence: CSARDQVTEAFF. In DNA, the CDR3 is TGCAGTGCTAGAGATCAAGTCACTGAAGCTTTCTTT. The V gene is TRBV20-1, the J gene TRBJ1-1; the D is unclear. The CDR3 has 12 residues. Germline-derived CDR1 and CDR2 are DFQATT and SNEGSKA (reference sequence). With 0 bases removed from V and 4 bases from J, the gap between germline ends came to 6 bases.

This sequence joins TRBV7-2 and TRBJ2-7; 8 nucleotides match TRBD2. Germline lookup yields CDR1 SGHTA and CDR2 FQGNSA. J gave up 3 bases and V 2 bases, and 6 bases lay outside the gene matches. This CDR3 region has 15 residues. CDR3 DNA sequence: TGTGCCAGCAGCTTACCGGGACTAGGTTTCTACGAGCAGTACTTC. Protein: CASSLPGLGFYEQYF.

V gene TRBV4-3 combines with J gene TRBJ1-2; TRBD1 is a possible D gene (6 bases). Germline loops: CDR1 LGHNA, CDR2 YSLEER. The ends were cut back, 0 bases at V and 8 bases at J, with 10 bases in the middle. The CDR3 extends over 13 amino acids. CDR3 loop: CASSQEGGRGYTF. CDR3 DNA sequence: TGCGCCAGCAGCCAAGAAGGGGGGAGGGGCTACACCTTC.